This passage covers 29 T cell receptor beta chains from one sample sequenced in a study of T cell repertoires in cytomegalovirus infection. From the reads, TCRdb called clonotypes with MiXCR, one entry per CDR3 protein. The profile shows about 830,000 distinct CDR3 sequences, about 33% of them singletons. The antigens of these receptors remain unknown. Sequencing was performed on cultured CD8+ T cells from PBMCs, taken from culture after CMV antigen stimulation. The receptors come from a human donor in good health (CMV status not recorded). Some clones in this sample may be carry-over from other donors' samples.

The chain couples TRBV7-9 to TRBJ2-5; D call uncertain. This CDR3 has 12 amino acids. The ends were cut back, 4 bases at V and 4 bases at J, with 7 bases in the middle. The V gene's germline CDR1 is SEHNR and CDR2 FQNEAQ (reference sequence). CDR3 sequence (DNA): TGTGCCAGCAGCTGGCGTATAGAGACCCAGTACTTC. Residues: CASSWRIETQYF.

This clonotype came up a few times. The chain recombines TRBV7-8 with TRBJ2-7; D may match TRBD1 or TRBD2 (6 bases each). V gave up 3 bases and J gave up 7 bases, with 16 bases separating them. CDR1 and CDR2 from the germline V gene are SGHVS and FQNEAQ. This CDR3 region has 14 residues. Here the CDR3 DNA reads TGTGCCAGCAGCTTGGAGGGGGTCCTAAGAGAGCAGTACGTC. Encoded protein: CASSLEGVLREQYV.

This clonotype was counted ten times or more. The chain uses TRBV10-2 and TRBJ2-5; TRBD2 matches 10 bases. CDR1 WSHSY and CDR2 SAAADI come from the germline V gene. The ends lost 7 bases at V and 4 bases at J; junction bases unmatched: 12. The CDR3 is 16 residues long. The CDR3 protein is CASTRGVASGGETQYF. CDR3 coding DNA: TGCGCCAGCACTAGGGGGGTTGCTAGCGGGGGAGAGACCCAGTACTTC.

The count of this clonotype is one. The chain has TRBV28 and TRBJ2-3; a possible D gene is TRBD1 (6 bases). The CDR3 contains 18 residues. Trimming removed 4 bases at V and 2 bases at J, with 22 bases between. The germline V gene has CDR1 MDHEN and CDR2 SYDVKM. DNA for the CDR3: TGTGCCAGCAGTTCATTCTTCCCGGACAGAGGCGACACAGATACGCAGTATTTT. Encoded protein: CASSSFFPDRGDTDTQYF.

The CDR3 region is CASSKTGAQPQHF. The CDR3 nucleotides are TGTGCCAGCAGCAAGACAGGGGCTCAGCCCCAGCATTTT. This rearrangement joins TRBV7-2 to TRBJ1-5, with 8 bases fitting TRBD1. The V gene end was trimmed by 5 bases and the J gene end by 6 bases; junction bases not matched to a gene: 3. The CDR3 spans 13 residues. The germline gives CDR1 SGHTA, CDR2 FQGNSA. The variable domain in full, with the rest retrieved from reference TRBV7-2 and TRBJ1-5, is GAGVSQSPSNKVTEKGKDVELRCDPISGHTALYWYRQSLGQGLEFLIYFQGNSAPDKSGLPSDRFSAERTGGSVSTLTIQRTQQEDSAVYLCASSKTGAQPQHFGDGTRLSIL.

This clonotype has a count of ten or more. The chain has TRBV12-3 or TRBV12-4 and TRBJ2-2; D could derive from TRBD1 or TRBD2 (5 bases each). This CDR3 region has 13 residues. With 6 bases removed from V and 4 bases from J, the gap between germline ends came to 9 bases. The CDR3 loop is CASSLRGTGELFF. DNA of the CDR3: TGTGCCAGCAGCTTGAGGGGCACCGGGGAGCTGTTTTTT.

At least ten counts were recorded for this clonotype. This CDR3 reads CASSRDRTATNEKLFF. DNA of the CDR3: TGTGCCAGTAGCAGAGACAGGACCGCAACTAATGAAAAACTGTTTTTT. This chain joins TRBV19 and TRBJ1-4; D possibly corresponds to TRBD1 (6 bases). Trimming removed 6 bases at V and 0 bases at J, with 14 bases between. Germline lookup yields CDR1 LNHDA and CDR2 SQIVND (reference sequence). The CDR3 has 16 residues.

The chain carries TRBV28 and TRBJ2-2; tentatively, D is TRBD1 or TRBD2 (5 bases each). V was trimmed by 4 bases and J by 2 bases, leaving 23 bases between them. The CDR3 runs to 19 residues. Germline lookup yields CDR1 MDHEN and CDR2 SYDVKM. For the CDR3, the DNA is TGTGCCAGCAGTTGGCCTTCGGTGAGGGGCGGCCGTAACACCGGGGAGCTGTTTTTT. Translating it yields CASSWPSVRGGRNTGELFF.

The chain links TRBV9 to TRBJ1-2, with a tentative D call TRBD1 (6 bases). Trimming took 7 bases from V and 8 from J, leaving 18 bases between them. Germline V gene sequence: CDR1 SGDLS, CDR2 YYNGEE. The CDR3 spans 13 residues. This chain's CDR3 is CASGGNRAWGYTF. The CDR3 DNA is TGTGCCAGCGGGGGGAACAGGGCTTGGGGCTACACCTTC.

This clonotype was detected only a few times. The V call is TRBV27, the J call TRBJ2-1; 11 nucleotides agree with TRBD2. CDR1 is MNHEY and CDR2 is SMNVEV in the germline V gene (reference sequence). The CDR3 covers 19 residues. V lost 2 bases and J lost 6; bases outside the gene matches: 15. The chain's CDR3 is CASSLHTSGGAVPGNEQFF. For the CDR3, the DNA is TGTGCCAGCAGTTTACACACTAGCGGGGGAGCCGTCCCGGGCAATGAGCAGTTCTTC.

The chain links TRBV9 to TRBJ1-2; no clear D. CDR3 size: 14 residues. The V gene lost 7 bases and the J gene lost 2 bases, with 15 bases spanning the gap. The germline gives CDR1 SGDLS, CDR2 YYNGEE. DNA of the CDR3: TGTGCCAGCGGTCCCTTGGCCGAAAACTATGGCTACACCTTC. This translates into CASGPLAENYGYTF.

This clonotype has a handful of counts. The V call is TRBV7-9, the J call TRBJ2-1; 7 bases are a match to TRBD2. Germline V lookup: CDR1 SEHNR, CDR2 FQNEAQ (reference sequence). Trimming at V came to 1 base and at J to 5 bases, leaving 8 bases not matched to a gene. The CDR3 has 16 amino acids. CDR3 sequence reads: CASSLVSAGVNNEQFF. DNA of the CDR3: TGTGCCAGCAGCTTAGTCTCGGCGGGGGTGAACAATGAGCAGTTCTTC.

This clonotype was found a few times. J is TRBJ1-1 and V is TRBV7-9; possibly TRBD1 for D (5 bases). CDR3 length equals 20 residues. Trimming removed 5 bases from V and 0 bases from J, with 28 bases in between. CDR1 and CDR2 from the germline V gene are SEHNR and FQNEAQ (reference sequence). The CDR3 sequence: CASSPRTRGTQRGVNTEAFF. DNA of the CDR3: TGTGCCAGCAGCCCTCGCACCCGCGGCACACAGAGGGGCGTGAACACTGAAGCTTTCTTT. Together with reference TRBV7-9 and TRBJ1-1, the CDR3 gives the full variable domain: DTGVSQNPRHKITKRGQNVTFRCDPISEHNRLYWYRQTLGQGPEFLTYFQNEAQLEKSRLLSDRFSAERPKGSFSTLEIQRTEQGDSAMYLCASSPRTRGTQRGVNTEAFFGQGTRLTVV.

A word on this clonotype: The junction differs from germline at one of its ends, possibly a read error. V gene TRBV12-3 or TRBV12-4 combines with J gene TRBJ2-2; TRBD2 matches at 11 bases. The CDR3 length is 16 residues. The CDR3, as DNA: TGTGACAGCAGTACTCTAGCGGGGGGTGTCACCGGGGAGCTGTTTTTT. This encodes CDSSTLAGGVTGELFF.

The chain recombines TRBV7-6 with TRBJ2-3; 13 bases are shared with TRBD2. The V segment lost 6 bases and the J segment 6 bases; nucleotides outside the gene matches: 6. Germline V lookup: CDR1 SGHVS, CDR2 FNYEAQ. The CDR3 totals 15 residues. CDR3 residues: CASRTLAGGVDTQYF. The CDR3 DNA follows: TGTGCCAGCAGAACACTAGCGGGGGGGGTGGATACGCAGTATTTT.

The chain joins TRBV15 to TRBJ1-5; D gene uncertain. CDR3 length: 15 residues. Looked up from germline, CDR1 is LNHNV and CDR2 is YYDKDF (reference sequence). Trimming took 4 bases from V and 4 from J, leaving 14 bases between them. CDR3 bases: TGTGCCACCAGCACTCCAGGACGACCGAATCAGCCCCAGCATTTT. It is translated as CATSTPGRPNQPQHF.

The CDR3 DNA sequence: TGTGCCAGCAGTTACGCGGGAGGCTACGAGCAGTACTTC. It is translated as CASSYAGGYEQYF. The rearrangement links TRBV6-6 to TRBJ2-7; 8 positions agree with TRBD2. J was trimmed by 3 bases and V by 2 bases; bases with no gene match: 0. Per germline, CDR1 MNHNY and CDR2 SVGAGI (reference sequence). The CDR3 length is 13 residues.

In nucleotides, the CDR3 is TGTGCTAGTGGTTTGGTACTTCAGACCTTGACCCCCAATGAAAAACTGTTTTTT. Translated, it gives CASGLVLQTLTPNEKLFF. The rearrangement uses TRBV12-5 and TRBJ1-4; D uncertain. CDR1 LGHNT and CDR2 FRNRAP come from the germline V gene. The ends were cut back, 0 bases at V and 5 bases at J, with 19 bases in the middle. The CDR3 loop spans 18 amino acids.

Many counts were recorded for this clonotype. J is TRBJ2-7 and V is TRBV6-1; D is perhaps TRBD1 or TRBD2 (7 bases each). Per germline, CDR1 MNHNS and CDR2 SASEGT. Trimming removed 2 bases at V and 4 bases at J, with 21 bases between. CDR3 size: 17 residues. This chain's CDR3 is CASSEKRQGLGLYEQYV. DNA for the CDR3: TGTGCCAGCAGTGAAAAACGACAGGGTCTGGGACTATACGAGCAGTACGTC.

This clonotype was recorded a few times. CDR3 DNA: TGTGCCGTGCAGGAGCAGCTGGCCACTGAAGCTTTCTTT. Translated, it gives CAVQEQLATEAFF. The V gene is TRBV10-3, the J gene TRBJ1-1; D is ambiguous. Trimming took off 11 bases at V and 4 bases at J, with 17 bases between the two ends. There are 13 residues in the CDR3. The germline V gene encodes CDR1 ENHRY and CDR2 SYGVKD.

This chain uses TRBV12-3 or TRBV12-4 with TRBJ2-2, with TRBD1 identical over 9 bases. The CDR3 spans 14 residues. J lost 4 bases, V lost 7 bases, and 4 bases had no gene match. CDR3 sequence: CASTRTGVTGELFF. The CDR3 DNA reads TGTGCCAGCACCCGGACAGGGGTCACCGGGGAGCTGTTTTTT.

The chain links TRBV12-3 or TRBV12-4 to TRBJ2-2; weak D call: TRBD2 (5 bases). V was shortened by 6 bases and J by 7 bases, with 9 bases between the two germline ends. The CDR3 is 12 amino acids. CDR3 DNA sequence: TGTGCCAGCAGCCCGGGGTTCGGGGAGCTGTTTTTT. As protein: CASSPGFGELFF.

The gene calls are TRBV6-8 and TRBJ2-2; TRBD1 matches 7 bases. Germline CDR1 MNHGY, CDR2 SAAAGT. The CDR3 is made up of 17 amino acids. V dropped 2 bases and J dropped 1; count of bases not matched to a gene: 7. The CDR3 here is CASSYGVGTVNTGELFF. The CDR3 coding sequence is TGTGCCAGCAGTTACGGGGTCGGGACAGTGAACACCGGGGAGCTGTTTTTT.

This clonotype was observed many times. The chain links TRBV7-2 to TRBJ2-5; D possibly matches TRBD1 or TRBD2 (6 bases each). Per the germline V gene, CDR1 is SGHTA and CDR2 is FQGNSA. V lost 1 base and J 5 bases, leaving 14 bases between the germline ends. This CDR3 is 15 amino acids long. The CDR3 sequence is CASSLVTGGGETQYF. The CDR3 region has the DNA TGTGCCAGCAGCTTAGTTACCGGGGGCGGCGAGACCCAGTACTTC.

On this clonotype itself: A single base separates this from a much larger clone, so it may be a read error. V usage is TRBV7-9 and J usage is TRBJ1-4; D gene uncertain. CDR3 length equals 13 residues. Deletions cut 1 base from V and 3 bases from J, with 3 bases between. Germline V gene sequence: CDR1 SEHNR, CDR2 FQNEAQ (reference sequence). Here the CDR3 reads CASSLVPNEKLFF. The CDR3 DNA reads TGTGCCAGCAGCTTAGTCCCTAATGAAAAACTGTTTTTT.

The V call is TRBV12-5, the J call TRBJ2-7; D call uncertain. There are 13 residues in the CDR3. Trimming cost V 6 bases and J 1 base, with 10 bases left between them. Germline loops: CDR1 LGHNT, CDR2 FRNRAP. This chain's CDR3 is CASGEKLSYEQYF. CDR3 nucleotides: TGTGCTAGTGGGGAAAAACTGTCCTACGAGCAGTACTTC. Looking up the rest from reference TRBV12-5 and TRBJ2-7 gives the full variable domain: DARVTQTPRHKVTEMGQEVTMRCQPILGHNTVFWYRQTMMQGLELLAYFRNRAPLDDSGMPKDRFSAEMPDATLATLKIQPSEPRDSAVYFCASGEKLSYEQYFGPGTRLTVT.

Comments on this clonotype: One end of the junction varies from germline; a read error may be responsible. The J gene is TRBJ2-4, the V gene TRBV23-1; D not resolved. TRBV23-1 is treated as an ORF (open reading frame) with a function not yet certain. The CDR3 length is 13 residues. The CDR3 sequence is CATPRVAKNVQYF. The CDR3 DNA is TGCGCCACACCCAGAGTAGCCAAAAACGTTCAGTACTTC.

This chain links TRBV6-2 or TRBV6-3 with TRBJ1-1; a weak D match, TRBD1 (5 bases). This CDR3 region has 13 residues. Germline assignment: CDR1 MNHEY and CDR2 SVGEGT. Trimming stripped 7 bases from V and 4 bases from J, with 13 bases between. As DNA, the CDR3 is TGTGCCAGCAACCAGGGAAAAGTCACTGAAGCTTTCTTT. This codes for CASNQGKVTEAFF.

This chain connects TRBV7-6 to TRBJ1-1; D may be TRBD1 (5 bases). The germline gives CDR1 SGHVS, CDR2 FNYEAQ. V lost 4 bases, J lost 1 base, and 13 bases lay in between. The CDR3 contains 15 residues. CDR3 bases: TGTGCCAGCAGCTATGGGACGGGAGGGAACACTGAAGCTTTCTTT. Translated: CASSYGTGGNTEAFF.